The entry that follows covers one TCR beta chain sequence. Germline lookup yields CDR1 SGHTA and CDR2 FQGNSA. The CDR3 is made up of 15 amino acids. V lost 5 bases and J 4 bases, leaving 16 bases between the germline ends. These data come from a study of vaccination and CD4 T cells after COVID-19. TCRdb reanalysed the PCR reads using MiXCR and keeps one entry per CDR3 protein. The sample lists 15,000 to 16,000 distinct CDR3 sequences, around 69% occurring once. This rearrangement joins TRBV7-2 to TRBJ2-3; a weak D match, TRBD2 (5 bases). Material: CD4+ T cells from blood, obtained after SARS-CoV-2 vaccination. This TCR came from a human donor who had recovered from COVID-19. The CDR3 DNA sequence: TGTGCCAGCAGCCCGGGAAGGGTTTTGGCAGATACGCAGTATTTT. It yields the protein CASSPGRVLADTQYF.